This entry lists 17 T cell receptor beta chains sequenced from one sample in a study of PD-L1 blockade in urothelial cancer. Measured with immunoSEQ multiplex PCR; TCRdb has only the in-frame clones, and not every one. The sample yields about 63,000 clones, roughly 76% seen once. As for time point: pretreatment peripheral blood. Sequenced here: PBMCs, sampled around atezolizumab (anti-PD-L1) treatment. The origin of the receptors is a man between 65 and 85 years old with urothelial cancer.

This clone is a singleton in its sample. CDR3 nucleotides: TGTGCCAGCAGCGTAGGGGCAGGGGAAGGCAATCAGCCCCAGCATTTT. This codes for CASSVGAGEGNQPQHF. The V and J genes are TRBV9 and TRBJ1-5; a possible D gene is TRBD1 (6 bases). The V end lost 0 bases, the J end lost 2 bases, and 12 bases lay between the germline ends. Germline loops: CDR1 SGDLS, CDR2 YYNGEE. This CDR3 has 16 residues. Drawing the rest from reference TRBV9 and TRBJ1-5, the complete variable domain is DSGVTQTPKHLITATGQRVTLRCSPRSGDLSVYWYQQSLDQGLQFLIQYYNGEERAKGNILERFSAQQFPDLHSELNLSSLELGDSALYFCASSVGAGEGNQPQHFGDGTRLSIL.

This sequence joins TRBV11-3 and TRBJ2-1; 11 nucleotides line up with TRBD2. This CDR3 comprises 16 residues. Germline V lookup: CDR1 SGHNT, CDR2 YENEEA. V dropped 4 bases and J dropped 3; count of bases not matched to a gene: 5. The DNA for the CDR3 is TGTGCCAGCAGCTCGGGACTAGCGGTAAACTACAATGAGCAGTTCTTC. The encoded protein is CASSSGLAVNYNEQFF.

The chain uses TRBV5-1 and TRBJ2-7; unclear D gene. Trimming removed 3 bases at V and 6 bases at J, with 19 bases between. The CDR3 contains 15 residues. Germline loops: CDR1 SGHRS, CDR2 YFSETQ. This CDR3 is CASSSPIFEVSEQYF. DNA for the CDR3: TGCGCCAGCAGCTCCCCAATCTTTGAGGTATCCGAGCAGTACTTC. Supplemented by reference TRBV5-1 and TRBJ2-7, the full variable domain reads KAGVTQTPRYLIKTRGQQVTLSCSPISGHRSVSWYQQTPGQGLQFLFEYFSETQRNKGNFPGRFSGRQFSNSRSEMNVSTLELGDSALYLCASSSPIFEVSEQYFGPGTRLTVT.

As concerns this clone: The same CDR3 arises from other DNA sequences in this sample as well. The chain carries TRBV6-5 and TRBJ2-7; tentatively, D is TRBD1 (6 bases). Trimming removed 2 bases from V and 0 bases from J, with 11 bases in between. Germline V gene sequence: CDR1 MNHEY, CDR2 SVGAGI. This CDR3 contains 15 residues. The chain's CDR3 is CASSYVQGSSYEQYF. Here the CDR3 DNA reads TGTGCCAGCAGTTACGTGCAGGGGAGCTCCTACGAGCAGTACTTC.

V is TRBV5-5 and J is TRBJ1-2, with D possibly being TRBD1 (5 bases). The ends were cut back, 0 bases at V and 0 bases at J, with 9 bases in the middle. CDR3 length: 15 residues. Germline CDR1 is SGHKS and CDR2 is YYEKEE (reference sequence). This chain's CDR3 is CASSLATVSNYGYTF. The CDR3 DNA is TGTGCCAGCAGCTTGGCGACAGTATCTAACTATGGCTACACCTTC.

The chain has TRBV19 and TRBJ1-2, with 7 bases identical to TRBD1. Germline CDR1 and CDR2: LNHDA and SQIVND (reference sequence). The CDR3 consists of 16 residues. Losses at the gene ends were 2 bases for V and 8 bases for J; bases not matched to a gene: 14. CDR3 amino acids: CASSIPSGGGGRGYTF. The CDR3 nucleotides are TGTGCCAGTAGTATACCAAGCGGAGGGGGCGGAAGGGGCTACACCTTC.

This clone was seen just once. The chain couples TRBV5-6 to TRBJ1-3; the match to TRBD1 covers 9 bases. Trimming removed 4 bases from V and 4 bases from J; junction bases left unmatched: 3. CDR3 length: 14 amino acids. CDR1 is SGHDT, CDR2 YYEEEE, per germline. The CDR3 protein is CASSRTGVGNTIYF. The CDR3 DNA is TGTGCCAGCAGCAGGACAGGGGTGGGAAACACCATATATTTT.

The chain combines TRBV6-5 with TRBJ1-1; the D is unclear. Germline CDR1 MNHEY, CDR2 SVGAGI. The CDR3 runs 14 residues. Trimming stripped 6 bases from V and 0 bases from J, with 11 bases between. CDR3 sequence: CASSESGLNTEAFF. As DNA, the CDR3 is TGTGCCAGCAGCGAATCGGGGTTGAACACTGAAGCTTTCTTT.

J is TRBJ1-6 and V is TRBV5-4; the match to TRBD1 covers 10 bases. The length of the CDR3 is 15 residues. V lost 4 bases and J lost 8; bases outside the gene matches: 6. Germline-derived CDR1 and CDR2 are SGHNT and YYREEE (reference sequence). Written as DNA, the CDR3 is TGTGCCAGCAGCCCCTCAGGGACAGGGGATTCACCCCTCCACTTT. Protein product: CASSPSGTGDSPLHF.

V and J are TRBV29-1 and TRBJ2-7; D not certain. Trimming removed 4 bases from V and 4 bases from J, with 11 bases in between. This CDR3 has 12 residues. Germline V lookup: CDR1 SQVTM, CDR2 ANQGSEA. The CDR3 region has the DNA TGCAGCGTTGGTGAACCGAGATACGAGCAGTACTTC. The encoded protein is CSVGEPRYEQYF.

The rearrangement uses TRBV10-3 and TRBJ2-1; 7 bases are a match to TRBD2. Germline V gene lookup returns CDR1 ENHRY and CDR2 SYGVKD. J lost 9 bases, V lost 4 bases, and 6 bases had no gene match. The CDR3 runs 13 residues. CDR3 sequence reads: CAISGRLAVEQFF. CDR3 bases: TGTGCCATCAGTGGTAGGCTAGCGGTTGAGCAGTTCTTC.

The chain employs TRBV10-3 and TRBJ2-1; 7 nucleotides match TRBD2. V was pared by 2 bases and J by 0 bases, with 4 bases of the junction left unmatched. From germline, CDR1 is ENHRY and CDR2 SYGVKD. The CDR3 is 16 residues long. The DNA of the CDR3 is TGTGCCATCAGTGAGCCGAGCGGGAACTCCTACAATGAGCAGTTCTTC. It codes for CAISEPSGNSYNEQFF.

The chain joins TRBV4-1 to TRBJ1-4; D not resolved. This CDR3 has 14 residues. Looked up from germline, CDR1 is MGHRA and CDR2 is YSYEKL. V was cut by 3 bases and J by 8 bases, with 13 bases left in between. CDR3 residues: CASSQDSATEKLFF. CDR3 bases: TGCGCCAGCAGCCAGGACTCGGCCACGGAAAAACTGTTTTTT.

The CDR3, as DNA: TGTGCCAGCACAGCCCAGGGGGGTTCTGGAAACACCATATATTTT. Its translation: CASTAQGGSGNTIYF. V is TRBV6-5 and J is TRBJ1-3; 7 nucleotides line up with TRBD1. The germline V gene has CDR1 MNHEY and CDR2 SVGAGI. The CDR3 covers 15 residues. V gave up 7 bases and J gave up 1 base; unmatched junction bases: 7.

The J gene is TRBJ2-1, the V gene TRBV5-4, with 15 bases aligning to TRBD2. The CDR3 covers 18 residues. The trim removed 3 bases at V and 0 bases at J, leaving 4 bases unmatched. Germline V gene data show CDR1 as SGHNT and CDR2 as YYREEE (reference sequence). CDR3 in amino acids: CASSSGTSGGSSYNEQFF. The CDR3 DNA sequence: TGTGCCAGCAGCTCCGGGACTAGCGGGGGGAGCTCCTACAATGAGCAGTTCTTC.

This sequence joins TRBV19 and TRBJ1-1, with 9 bases aligning to TRBD1. The CDR3 is 15 amino acids. Germline values: CDR1 LNHDA, CDR2 SQIVND (reference sequence). Unmatched junction bases numbered 6, after V lost 7 bases and J lost 0 bases. Here the CDR3 reads CASKSRTGVNTEAFF. Here the CDR3 DNA reads TGTGCCAGTAAGTCCCGGACAGGGGTGAACACTGAAGCTTTCTTT.

The rearrangement links TRBV6-1 to TRBJ1-1; 8 bases line up with TRBD1. The CDR3 extends over 14 amino acids. Germline V gives CDR1 MNHNS, CDR2 SASEGT. V gave up 6 bases and J gave up 5 bases; unmatched junction bases: 8. The CDR3 sequence: CASSLSQGATEAFF. CDR3 nucleotide sequence: TGTGCCAGCAGCCTCTCCCAGGGGGCGACTGAAGCTTTCTTT.